The present T cell receptor beta chain was sequenced within a study of blood T cell repertoires in COVID-19. Methods used by the authors: Nucleated cell number was recorded as an estimate derived from reference gene primer amplification. Libraries were prepared by immunoSEQ multiplex PCR; TCRdb keeps only in-frame clonotypes and omits some of them. The DNA was the basis for D and trimming; V, J and clone size are from that table. The repertoire holds about 170,000 clones, with 86% as singletons. The CDR3 runs 16 residues. With V trimmed by 2 bases and J by 5 bases, 9 bases remained unmatched. In germline, CDR1 is MNHEY, CDR2 SVGEGT.

This sequence originates from a man aged 65-85 years with acute or convalescent COVID-19. Sequencing input: peripheral blood. The rearrangement joins TRBV6-2 or TRBV6-3 to TRBJ2-1; 7 bases map to TRBD1. CDR3 in DNA: TGTGCCAGCAGTTACGGTTGGCAGGGGGAGAACAATGAGCAGTTCTTC. Translating gives CASSYGWQGENNEQFF.